The rows below give T cell receptor beta chains drawn from one sample of a study of cytomegalovirus exposure and HLA in healthy donors. Some clones are missing from TCRdb's copy, which holds only in-frame ones; the method was immunoSEQ multiplex PCR. This sample has roughly 56,000 clones, with roughly 94% found just once. The source material was PBMCs. The receptors were sampled from a man aged 18-30 years in good health and CMV-seronegative. Both conserved end residues are part of each CDR3. The order of the fields is CDR3 protein, V gene, J gene.

CDR3 protein: CATSWQATFEKLFF
V gene: TRBV28
J gene: TRBJ1-4

CDR3 protein: CASSDSASGRPDTQYF
V gene: TRBV2
J gene: TRBJ2-3

CDR3 protein: CASSESQGTGTGELFF
V gene: TRBV25-1
J gene: TRBJ2-2

CDR3 protein: CASSPGTSGTSGELFF
V gene: TRBV4-3
J gene: TRBJ2-2

CDR3 protein: CASSLLAVNTEAFF
V gene: TRBV7-9
J gene: TRBJ1-1

CDR3 protein: CASSYAGGFNEQFF
V gene: TRBV6-5
J gene: TRBJ2-1

CDR3 protein: CAISESGSGTSGKGYNEQFF
V gene: TRBV10-3
J gene: TRBJ2-1

CDR3 protein: CASSQIAGGPYEQYF
V gene: TRBV14
J gene: TRBJ2-7

CDR3 protein: CASSGTLKAYEQYF
V gene: TRBV6-1
J gene: TRBJ2-7

CDR3 protein: CASSFNEPGGLTDTQYF
V gene: TRBV5-5
J gene: TRBJ2-3

CDR3 protein: CASSPLSSYNEQFF
V gene: TRBV6-1
J gene: TRBJ2-1

CDR3 protein: CASSGTGKATGELFF
V gene: TRBV27
J gene: TRBJ2-2

CDR3 protein: CASSLKGGPDEQYF
V gene: TRBV6-5
J gene: TRBJ2-7

CDR3 protein: CASSPFAKQGPEAFF
V gene: TRBV10-1
J gene: TRBJ1-1

CDR3 protein: CASSVGQSTNEKLFF
V gene: TRBV2
J gene: TRBJ1-4

CDR3 protein: CASREVGTSGYEQYF
V gene: TRBV19
J gene: TRBJ2-7

CDR3 protein: CASSGTATYEQYF
V gene: TRBV11-2
J gene: TRBJ2-7